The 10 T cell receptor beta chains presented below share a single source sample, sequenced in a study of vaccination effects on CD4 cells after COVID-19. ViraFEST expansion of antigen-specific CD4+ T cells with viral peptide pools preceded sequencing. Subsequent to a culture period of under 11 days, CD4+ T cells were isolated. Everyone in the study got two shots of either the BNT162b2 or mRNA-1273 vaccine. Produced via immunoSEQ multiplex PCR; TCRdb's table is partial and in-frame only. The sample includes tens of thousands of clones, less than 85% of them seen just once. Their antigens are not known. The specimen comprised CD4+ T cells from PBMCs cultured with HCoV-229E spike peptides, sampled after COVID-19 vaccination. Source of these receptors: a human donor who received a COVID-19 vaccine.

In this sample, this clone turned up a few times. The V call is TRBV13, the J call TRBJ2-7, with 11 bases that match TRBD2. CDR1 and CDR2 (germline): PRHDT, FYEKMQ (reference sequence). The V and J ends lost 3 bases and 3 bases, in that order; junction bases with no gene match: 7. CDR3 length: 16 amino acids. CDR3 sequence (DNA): TGTGCCAGCAGCTTCCTAGCGGGAGGATCCGGCTACGAGCAGTACTTC. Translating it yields CASSFLAGGSGYEQYF.

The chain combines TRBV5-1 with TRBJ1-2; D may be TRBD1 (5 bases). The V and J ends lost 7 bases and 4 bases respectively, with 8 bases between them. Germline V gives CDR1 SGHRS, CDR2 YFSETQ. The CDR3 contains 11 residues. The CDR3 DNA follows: TGCGCCAGCGGGGACCGCTATGGCTACACCTTC. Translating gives CASGDRYGYTF.

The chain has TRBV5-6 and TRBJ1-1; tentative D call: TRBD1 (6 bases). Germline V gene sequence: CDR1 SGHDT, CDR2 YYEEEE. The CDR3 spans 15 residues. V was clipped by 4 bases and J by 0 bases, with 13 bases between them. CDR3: CASSLWTALNTEAFF. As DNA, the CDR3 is TGTGCCAGCAGCCTATGGACAGCCTTGAACACTGAAGCTTTCTTT. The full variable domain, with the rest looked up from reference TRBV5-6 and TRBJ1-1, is DAGVTQSPTHLIKTRGQQVTLRCSPKSGHDTVSWYQQALGQGPQFIFQYYEEEERQRGNFPDRFSGHQFPNYSSELNVNALLLGDSALYLCASSLWTALNTEAFFGQGTRLTVV.

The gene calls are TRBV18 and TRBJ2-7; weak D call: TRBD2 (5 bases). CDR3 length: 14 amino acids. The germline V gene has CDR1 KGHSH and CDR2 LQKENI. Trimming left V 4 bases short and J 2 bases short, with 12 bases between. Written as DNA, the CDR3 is TGTGCCAGCTCACTCCCGGGGAAACCCTACGAGCAGTACTTC. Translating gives CASSLPGKPYEQYF. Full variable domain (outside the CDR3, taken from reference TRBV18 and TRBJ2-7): NAGVMQNPRHLVRRRGQEARLRCSPMKGHSHVYWYRQLPEEGLKFMVYLQKENIIDESGMPKERFSAEFPKEGPSILRIQQVVRGDSAAYFCASSLPGKPYEQYFGPGTRLTVT.

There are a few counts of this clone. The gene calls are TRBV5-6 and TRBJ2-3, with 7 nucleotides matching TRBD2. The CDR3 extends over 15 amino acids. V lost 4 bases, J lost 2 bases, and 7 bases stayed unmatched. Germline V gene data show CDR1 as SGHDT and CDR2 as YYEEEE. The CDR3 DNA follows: TGTGCCAGCAGCCTTCTAGCGGAGAACACAGATACGCAGTATTTT. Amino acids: CASSLLAENTDTQYF.

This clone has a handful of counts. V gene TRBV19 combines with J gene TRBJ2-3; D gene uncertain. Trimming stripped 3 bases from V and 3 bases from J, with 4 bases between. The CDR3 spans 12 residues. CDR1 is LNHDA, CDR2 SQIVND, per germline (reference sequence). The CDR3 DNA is TGTGCCAGTAGTATCGAGACAGATACGCAGTATTTT. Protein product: CASSIETDTQYF.

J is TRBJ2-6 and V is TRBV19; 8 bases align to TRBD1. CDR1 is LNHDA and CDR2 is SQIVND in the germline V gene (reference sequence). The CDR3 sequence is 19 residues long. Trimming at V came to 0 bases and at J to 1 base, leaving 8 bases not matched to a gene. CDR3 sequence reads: CASSIDAGRGQSGANVLTF. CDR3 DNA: TGTGCCAGTAGTATAGACGCGGGCAGGGGGCAGTCTGGGGCCAACGTCCTGACTTTC.

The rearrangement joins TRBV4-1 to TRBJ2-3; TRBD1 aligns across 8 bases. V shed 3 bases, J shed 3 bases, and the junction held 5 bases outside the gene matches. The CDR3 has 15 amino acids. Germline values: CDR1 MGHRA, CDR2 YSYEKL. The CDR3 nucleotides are TGCGCCAGCAGCCAGGGAACAGGGGGGACAGATACGCAGTATTTT. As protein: CASSQGTGGTDTQYF.

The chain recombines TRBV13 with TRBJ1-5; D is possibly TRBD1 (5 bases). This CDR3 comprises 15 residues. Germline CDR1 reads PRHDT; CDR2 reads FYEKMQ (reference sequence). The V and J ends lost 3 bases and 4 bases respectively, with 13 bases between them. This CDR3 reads CASSFRGSGNQPQHF. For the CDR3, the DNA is TGTGCCAGCAGCTTTAGGGGATCAGGGAATCAGCCCCAGCATTTT.

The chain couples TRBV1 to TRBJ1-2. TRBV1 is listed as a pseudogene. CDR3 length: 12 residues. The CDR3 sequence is CTSSLRAYGYTF. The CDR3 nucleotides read TGCACCAGCAGCCTTCGGGCCTATGGCTACACCTTC.